The entry below describes one T cell receptor beta chain. The sample comes from a study of T cell responses to AZD1222 COVID-19 vaccine. The repertoire was sequenced with immunoSEQ multiplex PCR; TCRdb's copy has only in-frame clones and lacks some. The data contain roughly 85,000 clones, 70% to 90% of them singletons. V was clipped by 0 bases and J by 7 bases; unmatched bases: 7. Germline CDR1 is SGHRS and CDR2 is YFSETQ. The CDR3 length is 15 residues. This material consisted of peripheral blood, taken on day 0 of MenACWY control vaccination. This chain uses TRBV5-1 with TRBJ1-3; 7 positions match TRBD1. The TCR sequence derives from an adult in good health. Written as DNA, the CDR3 is TGCGCCAGCAGCTTGGCCACAGGGGCCCCGAACACCATATATTTT. Translating it yields CASSLATGAPNTIYF.